Following are 31 T cell receptor beta chains from one sample sequenced in a study of monozygotic twins with inflammatory bowel disease (dated by TCRdb to between 2019 and 2020). The library was prepared using 5' RACE. Sequenced on an Illumina HiSeq 2500. Following reprocessing of the reads by TCRdb, the data hold one row per CDR3 protein sequence and no DNA is available. This sample's table lists approximately 210,000 distinct CDR3 sequences. Clones ranked in the top ten supply roughly 8% of the sample. What was sequenced was blood. These TCRs come from a human donor with ulcerative colitis or Crohn's disease, or a healthy co-twin of an affected twin (not recorded which).

This chain uses TRBV4-1 with TRBJ2-3; the D gene TCRdb calls, TRBD2, cannot be checked with no DNA. The CDR3 loop spans 16 amino acids. Germline V CDR1 and CDR2: MGHRA, YSYEKL. This CDR3 reads CASSAKGSGGSDTQYF.

V gene TRBV24-1 combines with J gene TRBJ2-1; the TRBD2 assignment by TCRdb is unverifiable without DNA. This CDR3 comprises 16 residues. Per the germline V gene, CDR1 is KGHDR and CDR2 is SFDVKD. CDR3: CATSDPSGRAHNEQFF.

This rearrangement joins TRBV20-1 to TRBJ2-3; TCRdb's assignment of TRBD2 cannot be checked, as there is no DNA. Germline CDR1 reads DFQATT; CDR2 reads SNEGSKA (reference sequence). The CDR3 extends over 16 amino acids. Here the CDR3 reads CSARDTGRVRTDTQYF.

J is TRBJ1-1 and V is TRBV3-1; the D call from TCRdb, TRBD1, cannot be confirmed without DNA. The CDR3 loop spans 13 amino acids. From germline, CDR1 is LGHDT and CDR2 YNNKEL (reference sequence). The CDR3: CASSQDPPPEAFF.

The chain has TRBV5-1 and TRBJ2-3; TCRdb indicates TRBD1, and absent DNA this call remains unverified. The length of the CDR3 is 16 residues. CDR1 is SGHRS, CDR2 YFSETQ, per germline. The CDR3 spells CASRFVGTREADTQYF.

This chain joins TRBV12-3 or TRBV12-4 and TRBJ1-5; TCRdb returns TRBD1, unconfirmable since there is no DNA. The CDR3 covers 15 residues. CDR3 amino acids: CASTLRGHPDQPQHF.

The chain carries TRBV20-1 and TRBJ2-7. Germline V gene sequence: CDR1 DFQATT, CDR2 SNEGSKA (reference sequence). The CDR3 sequence is 12 residues long. The CDR3 loop reads CSARSPSYEQYF.

The V and J genes are TRBV18 and TRBJ2-6; without DNA, the TCRdb call of TRBD1 cannot be checked. Germline values: CDR1 KGHSH, CDR2 LQKENI. The CDR3 extends over 17 amino acids. The CDR3 sequence is CASSPGQVFSGANVLTF.

V usage is TRBV7-3 and J usage is TRBJ2-3; TCRdb names TRBD2, which stays unverified in the absence of DNA. In germline, CDR1 is SGHTA, CDR2 FQGTGA. CDR3 length: 17 amino acids. CDR3 sequence: CASSTRTSGGALNTQYF.

This chain links TRBV7-9 with TRBJ2-2; TCRdb proposes TRBD2, but this gene call is untestable without DNA. The germline gives CDR1 SEHNR, CDR2 FQNEAQ (reference sequence). The CDR3 loop spans 15 amino acids. The CDR3: CASPSPWGGTGELFF.

The V call is TRBV7-3, the J call TRBJ1-2; the TRBD1 assignment by TCRdb is unverifiable without DNA. The germline V gene encodes CDR1 SGHTA and CDR2 FQGTGA. This CDR3 region has 15 residues. CDR3 protein: CASSAAGQGGYGYTF.

The chain employs TRBV6-1 and TRBJ2-5; TCRdb's D gene call, TRBD1, goes unchecked for lack of DNA. Germline values: CDR1 MNHNS, CDR2 SASEGT. This CDR3 comprises 15 residues. CDR3 sequence reads: CASSDTTGEWETQYF.

The chain uses TRBV5-1 and TRBJ2-1; TCRdb picks TRBD2, but there is no DNA to check that call. CDR3 length equals 17 residues. Looked up from germline, CDR1 is SGHRS and CDR2 is YFSETQ. CDR3 amino acids: CASSLGLADSSYNEQFF.

The chain is built from TRBV19 and TRBJ1-1; TCRdb's D call, TRBD1, is unchecked because there is no DNA. The CDR3 length is 13 residues. Germline CDR1 LNHDA, CDR2 SQIVND (reference sequence). The CDR3 here is CASILTGAVEAFF.

The chain joins TRBV2 to TRBJ2-5. Germline V gene data show CDR1 as SNHLY and CDR2 as FYNNEI. This CDR3 region has 13 residues. CDR3 amino acids: CASRLISQETQYF.

The rearrangement joins TRBV4-1 to TRBJ2-1; checking the TCRdb D call of TRBD1 is not possible without DNA. This CDR3 contains 15 residues. Germline CDR1 MGHRA, CDR2 YSYEKL. The chain's CDR3 is CASSQDNRAYNEQFF.

This chain links TRBV12-3 or TRBV12-4 with TRBJ2-1. The CDR3 extends over 13 amino acids. The CDR3 loop is CASSLTLGNEQFF.

The V and J genes are TRBV12-3 or TRBV12-4 and TRBJ2-5; checking the TCRdb D call of TRBD2 is not possible without DNA. This CDR3 spans 15 amino acids. The CDR3 protein is CASSYLAGVGETQYF.

V usage is TRBV7-2 and J usage is TRBJ1-4; the D call of TRBD1 rests on TCRdb alone, since no DNA is present to check it. The CDR3 length is 15 residues. Germline CDR1 and CDR2: SGHTA and FQGNSA. The CDR3 spells CASSYTGGPNEKLFF.

The CDR3 is CASSRRGTQETQYF. V gene TRBV7-7 combines with J gene TRBJ2-5; TCRdb returns TRBD1, unconfirmable since there is no DNA. Germline assignment: CDR1 SSHAT and CDR2 FNYEAQ (reference sequence). The CDR3 runs 14 residues.

The genes are TRBV12-3 or TRBV12-4 and TRBJ1-5. This CDR3 is 18 amino acids long. CDR3 region: CASSFLHPWGIGNQPQHF.

This chain links TRBV5-1 with TRBJ2-2; TCRdb gives TRBD1 as the D gene, but with no DNA this cannot be confirmed. Germline lookup yields CDR1 SGHRS and CDR2 YFSETQ. The CDR3 contains 14 residues. CDR3 residues: CASSSIEGAGELFF.

The chain recombines TRBV2 with TRBJ2-1; TCRdb's D call, TRBD2, is unchecked because there is no DNA. The CDR3 is 15 amino acids. Germline CDR1 SNHLY, CDR2 FYNNEI. The CDR3 is CASGPLDPPYNEQFF.

The rearrangement links TRBV7-6 to TRBJ2-5; the D call of TRBD1 rests on TCRdb alone, since no DNA is present to check it. Looked up from germline, CDR1 is SGHVS and CDR2 is FNYEAQ. The CDR3 has 14 residues. CDR3 region: CASSLWGPQEIQYF. The variable domain in full, completed from reference TRBV7-6 and TRBJ2-5, reads GAGVSQSPRYKVTKRGQDVALRCDPISGHVSLYWYRQALGQGPEFLTYFNYEAQQDKSGLPNDRFSAERPEGSISTLTIQRTEQRDSAMYRCASSLWGPQEIQYFGPGTRLLVL.

The rearrangement links TRBV27 to TRBJ2-3; the TRBD2 assignment by TCRdb is unverifiable without DNA. Germline V gene data show CDR1 as MNHEY and CDR2 as SMNVEV (reference sequence). The CDR3 has 21 residues. The chain's CDR3 is CASSLKVPGLAGWSSTDTQYF.

This chain links TRBV18 with TRBJ2-4; TCRdb indicates TRBD1, and absent DNA this call remains unverified. In germline, CDR1 is KGHSH, CDR2 LQKENI. The CDR3 loop spans 16 amino acids. The CDR3 reads CASSQDSIRAKNIQYF.

The rearrangement links TRBV7-2 to TRBJ2-2; TCRdb outputs TRBD1, but without DNA this stays unchecked. This CDR3 comprises 16 residues. Germline loops: CDR1 SGHTA, CDR2 FQGNSA. The CDR3 loop reads CASSSILGGRTGELFF.

The chain is built from TRBV30 and TRBJ2-1; the TCRdb D gene call, TRBD2, has no DNA to confirm it. This CDR3 has 16 residues. Germline V gives CDR1 GTSNPN, CDR2 SVGIG (reference sequence). The CDR3 loop is CAWSVQLAVPYNEQFF.

The V call is TRBV3-1, the J call TRBJ1-1; TCRdb picks TRBD1, but there is no DNA to check that call. The CDR3 spans 13 residues. CDR1 LGHDT and CDR2 YNNKEL come from the germline V gene (reference sequence). The CDR3 is CASSRGTLTQAFF.

This chain connects TRBV12-3 or TRBV12-4 to TRBJ1-1; lacking DNA, the TRBD1 call made by TCRdb goes unchecked. The CDR3 loop spans 14 amino acids. The chain's CDR3 is CASSLLRTAKEAFF.

The chain combines TRBV12-3 or TRBV12-4 with TRBJ2-1; TCRdb calls TRBD1, which cannot be checked without DNA. The CDR3 has 15 residues. CDR3 amino acids: CASSLVRGAINEQFF.